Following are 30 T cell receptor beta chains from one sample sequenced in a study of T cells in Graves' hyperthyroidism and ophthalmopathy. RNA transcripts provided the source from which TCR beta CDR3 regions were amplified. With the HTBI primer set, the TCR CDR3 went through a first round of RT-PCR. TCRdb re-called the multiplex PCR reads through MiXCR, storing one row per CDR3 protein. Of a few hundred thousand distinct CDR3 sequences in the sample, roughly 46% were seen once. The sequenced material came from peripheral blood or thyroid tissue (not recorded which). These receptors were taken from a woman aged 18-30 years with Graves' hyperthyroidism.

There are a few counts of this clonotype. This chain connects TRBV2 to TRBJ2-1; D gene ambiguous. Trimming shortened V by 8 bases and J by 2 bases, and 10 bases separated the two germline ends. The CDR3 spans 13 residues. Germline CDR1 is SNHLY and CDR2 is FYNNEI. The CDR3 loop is CASLPGPYNEQFF. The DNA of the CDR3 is TGTGCCAGCCTCCCGGGTCCCTACAATGAGCAGTTCTTC.

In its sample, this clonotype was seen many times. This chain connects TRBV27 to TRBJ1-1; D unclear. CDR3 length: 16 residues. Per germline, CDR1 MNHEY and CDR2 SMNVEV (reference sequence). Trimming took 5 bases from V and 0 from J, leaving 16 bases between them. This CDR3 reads CASSPVMLIMNTEAFF. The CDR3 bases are TGTGCCAGCAGTCCAGTCATGTTGATCATGAACACTGAAGCTTTCTTT.

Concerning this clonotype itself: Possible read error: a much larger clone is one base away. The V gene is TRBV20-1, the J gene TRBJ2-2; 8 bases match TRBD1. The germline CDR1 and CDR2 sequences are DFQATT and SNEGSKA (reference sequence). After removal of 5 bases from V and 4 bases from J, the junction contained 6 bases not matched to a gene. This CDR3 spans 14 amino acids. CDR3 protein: CSAGRGPITGELFF. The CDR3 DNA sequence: TGCAGTGCTGGCAGGGGGCCTATCACCGGGGAGCTGTTTTTT.

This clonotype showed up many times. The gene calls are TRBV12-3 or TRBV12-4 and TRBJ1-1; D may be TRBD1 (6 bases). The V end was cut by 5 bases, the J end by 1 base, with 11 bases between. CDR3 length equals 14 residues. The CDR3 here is CASSRQARNTEAFF. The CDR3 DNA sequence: TGTGCCAGCAGTAGACAGGCCCGGAACACTGAAGCTTTCTTT.

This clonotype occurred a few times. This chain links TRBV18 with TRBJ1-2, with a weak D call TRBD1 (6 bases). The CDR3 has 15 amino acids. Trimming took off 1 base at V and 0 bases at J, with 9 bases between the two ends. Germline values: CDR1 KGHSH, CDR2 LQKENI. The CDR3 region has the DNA TGTGCCAGCTCACCACGGGACAAATCTAACTATGGCTACACCTTC. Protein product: CASSPRDKSNYGYTF.

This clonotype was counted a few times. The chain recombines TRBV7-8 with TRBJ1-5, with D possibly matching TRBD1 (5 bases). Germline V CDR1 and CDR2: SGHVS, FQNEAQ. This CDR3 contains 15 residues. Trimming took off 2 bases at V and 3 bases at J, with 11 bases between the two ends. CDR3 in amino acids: CASSLTRQFNQPQHF. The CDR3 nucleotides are TGTGCCAGCAGCTTAACACGACAGTTCAATCAGCCCCAGCATTTT.

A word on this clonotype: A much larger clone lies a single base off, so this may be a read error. This CDR3 reads CASSAGTYSNQPQHF. The CDR3 DNA reads as TGTGCCAGCAGTGCGGGCACATATAGCAATCAGCCCCAGCATTTT. The rearrangement uses TRBV12-3 or TRBV12-4 and TRBJ1-5; D is uncertain. This CDR3 comprises 15 residues. V was pared by 5 bases and J by 0 bases, with 11 bases between.

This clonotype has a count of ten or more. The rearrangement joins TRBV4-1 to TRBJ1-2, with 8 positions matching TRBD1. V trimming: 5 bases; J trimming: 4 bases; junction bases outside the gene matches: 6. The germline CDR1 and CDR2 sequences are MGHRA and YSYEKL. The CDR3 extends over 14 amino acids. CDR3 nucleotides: TGCGCCAGCAGCGAGGGACAGGAAGCCTATGGCTACACCTTC. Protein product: CASSEGQEAYGYTF.

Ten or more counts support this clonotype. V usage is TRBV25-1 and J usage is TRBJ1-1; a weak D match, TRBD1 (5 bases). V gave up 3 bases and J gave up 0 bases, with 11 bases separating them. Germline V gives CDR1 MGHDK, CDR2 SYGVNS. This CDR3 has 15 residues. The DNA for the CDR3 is TGTGCCAGCAGTGACAGGGACGGGATGAACACTGAAGCTTTCTTT. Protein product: CASSDRDGMNTEAFF.

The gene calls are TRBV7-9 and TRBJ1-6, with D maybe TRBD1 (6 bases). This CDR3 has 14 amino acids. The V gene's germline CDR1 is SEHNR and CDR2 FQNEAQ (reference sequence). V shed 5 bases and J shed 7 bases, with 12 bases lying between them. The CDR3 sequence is CASSPTGTNSPLHF. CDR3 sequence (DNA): TGTGCCAGCAGCCCTACAGGGACCAATTCACCCCTCCACTTT.

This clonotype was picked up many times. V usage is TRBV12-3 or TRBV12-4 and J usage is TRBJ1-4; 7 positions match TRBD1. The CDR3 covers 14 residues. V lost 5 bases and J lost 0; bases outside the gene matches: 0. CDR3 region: CASSQGATNEKLFF. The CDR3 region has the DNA TGTGCCAGCAGTCAGGGGGCAACTAATGAAAAACTGTTTTTT.

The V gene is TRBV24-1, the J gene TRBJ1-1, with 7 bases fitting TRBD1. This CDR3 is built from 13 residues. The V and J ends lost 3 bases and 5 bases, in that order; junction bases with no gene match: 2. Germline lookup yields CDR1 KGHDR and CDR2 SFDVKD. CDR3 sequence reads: CATSDQGETEAFF. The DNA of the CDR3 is TGTGCCACCAGTGATCAGGGGGAAACTGAAGCTTTCTTT.

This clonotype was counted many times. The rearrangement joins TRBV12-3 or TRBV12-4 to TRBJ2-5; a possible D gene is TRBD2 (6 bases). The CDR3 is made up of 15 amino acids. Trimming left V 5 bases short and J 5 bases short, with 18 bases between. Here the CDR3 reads CASSPHLAVVETQYF. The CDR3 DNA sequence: TGTGCCAGCAGTCCCCACTTAGCGGTTGTGGAGACCCAGTACTTC.

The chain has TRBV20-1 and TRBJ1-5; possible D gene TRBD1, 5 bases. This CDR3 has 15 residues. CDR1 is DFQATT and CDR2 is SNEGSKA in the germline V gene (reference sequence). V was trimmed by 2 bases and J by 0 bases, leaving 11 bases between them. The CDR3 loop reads CSARSGTYSNQPQHF. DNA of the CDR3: TGCAGTGCTAGATCGGGGACTTATAGCAATCAGCCCCAGCATTTT.

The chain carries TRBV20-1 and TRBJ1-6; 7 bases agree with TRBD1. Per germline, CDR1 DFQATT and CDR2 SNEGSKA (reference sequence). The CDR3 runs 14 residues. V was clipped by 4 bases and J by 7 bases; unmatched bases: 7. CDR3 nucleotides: TGCAGTGCTACCGACAGGGTTGGCAATTCACCCCTCCACTTT. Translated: CSATDRVGNSPLHF.

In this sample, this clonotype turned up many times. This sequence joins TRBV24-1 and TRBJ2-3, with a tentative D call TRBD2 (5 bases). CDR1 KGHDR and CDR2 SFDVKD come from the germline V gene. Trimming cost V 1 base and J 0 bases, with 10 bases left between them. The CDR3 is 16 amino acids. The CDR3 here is CATSDFRRTSTDTQYF. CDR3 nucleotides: TGTGCCACCAGTGATTTTCGGCGGACTAGCACAGATACGCAGTATTTT.

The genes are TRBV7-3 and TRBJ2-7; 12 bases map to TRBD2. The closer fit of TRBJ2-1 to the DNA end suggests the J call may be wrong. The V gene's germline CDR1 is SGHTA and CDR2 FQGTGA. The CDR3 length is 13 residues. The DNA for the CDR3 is TGTGCCAGCAGCGGAGGACTAGCGGGAGAGCAGTTCTTC. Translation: CASSGGLAGEQFF.

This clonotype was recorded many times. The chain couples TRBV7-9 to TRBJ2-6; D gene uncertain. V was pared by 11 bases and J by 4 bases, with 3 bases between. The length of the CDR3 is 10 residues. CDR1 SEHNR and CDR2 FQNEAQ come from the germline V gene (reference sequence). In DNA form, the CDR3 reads TGTGCCCGGGGGGCCAACGTCCTGACTTTC. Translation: CARGANVLTF.

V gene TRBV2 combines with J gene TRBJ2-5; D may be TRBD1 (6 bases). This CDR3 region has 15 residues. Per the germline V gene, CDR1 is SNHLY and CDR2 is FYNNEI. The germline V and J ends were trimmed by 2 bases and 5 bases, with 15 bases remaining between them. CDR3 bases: TGTGCCAGCAGTGAATTAGGGGGTGGGCGCGAGACCCAGTACTTC. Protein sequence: CASSELGGGRETQYF.

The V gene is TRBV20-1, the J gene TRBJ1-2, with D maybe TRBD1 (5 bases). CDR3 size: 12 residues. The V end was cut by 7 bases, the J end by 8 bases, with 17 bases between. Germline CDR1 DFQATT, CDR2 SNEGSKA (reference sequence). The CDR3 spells CSEAFEGRGYTF. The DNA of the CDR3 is TGCAGTGAGGCCTTTGAGGGACGAGGCTACACCTTC.

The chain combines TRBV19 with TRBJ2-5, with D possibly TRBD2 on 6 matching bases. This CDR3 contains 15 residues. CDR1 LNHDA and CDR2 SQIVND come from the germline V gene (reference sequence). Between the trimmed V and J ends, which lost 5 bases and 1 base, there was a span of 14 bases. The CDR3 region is CASSRLVGPQETQYF. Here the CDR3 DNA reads TGTGCCAGTAGTCGACTAGTTGGACCCCAAGAGACCCAGTACTTC.

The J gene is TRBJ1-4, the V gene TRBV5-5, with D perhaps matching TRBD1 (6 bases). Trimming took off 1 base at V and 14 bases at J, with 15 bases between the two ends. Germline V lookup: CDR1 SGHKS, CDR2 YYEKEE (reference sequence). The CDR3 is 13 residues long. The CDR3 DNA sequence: TGTGCCAGCAGCTTGACAGGGACTGTGGTGCTGTTTTTT. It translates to CASSLTGTVVLFF.

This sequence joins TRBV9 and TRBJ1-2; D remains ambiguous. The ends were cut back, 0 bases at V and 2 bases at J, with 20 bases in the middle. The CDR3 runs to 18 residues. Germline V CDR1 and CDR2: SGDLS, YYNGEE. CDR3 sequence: CASSVADRRGGENYGYTF. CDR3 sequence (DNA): TGTGCCAGCAGCGTAGCGGATCGGCGGGGTGGAGAAAACTATGGCTACACCTTC.

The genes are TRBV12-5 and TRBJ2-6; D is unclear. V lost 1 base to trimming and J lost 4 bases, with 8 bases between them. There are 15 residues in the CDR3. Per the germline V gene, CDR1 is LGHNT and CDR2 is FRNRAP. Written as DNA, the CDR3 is TGTGCTAGTGGTTTGGAGGACCCCGGGGCCAACGTCCTGACTTTC. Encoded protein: CASGLEDPGANVLTF.

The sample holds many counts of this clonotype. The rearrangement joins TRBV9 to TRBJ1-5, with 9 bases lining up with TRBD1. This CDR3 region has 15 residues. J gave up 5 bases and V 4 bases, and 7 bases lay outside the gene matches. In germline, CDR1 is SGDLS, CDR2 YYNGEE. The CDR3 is CASSSTGGLDQPQHF. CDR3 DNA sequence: TGTGCCAGCAGCTCGACAGGGGGTTTGGATCAGCCCCAGCATTTT.

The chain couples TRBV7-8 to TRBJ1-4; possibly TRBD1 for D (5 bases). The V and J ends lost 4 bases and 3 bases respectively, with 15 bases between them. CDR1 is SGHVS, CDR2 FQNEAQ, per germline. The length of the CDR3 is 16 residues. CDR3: CASSSAGREANEKLFF. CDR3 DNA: TGTGCCAGCAGCTCAGCAGGGAGGGAAGCTAATGAAAAACTGTTTTTT.

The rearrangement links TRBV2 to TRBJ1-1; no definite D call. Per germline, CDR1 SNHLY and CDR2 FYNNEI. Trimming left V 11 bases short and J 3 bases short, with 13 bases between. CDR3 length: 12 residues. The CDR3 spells CAAPAWHTEAFF. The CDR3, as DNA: TGTGCCGCCCCGGCATGGCACACTGAAGCTTTCTTT.

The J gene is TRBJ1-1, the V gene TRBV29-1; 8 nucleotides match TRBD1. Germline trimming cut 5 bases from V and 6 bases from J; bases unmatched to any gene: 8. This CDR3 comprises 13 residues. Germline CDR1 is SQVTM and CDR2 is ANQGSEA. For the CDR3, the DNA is TGCAGCGTTAGGGCAGGGGGCGGTTCTGAAGCTTTCTTT. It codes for CSVRAGGGSEAFF.

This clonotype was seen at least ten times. In DNA, the CDR3 is TGTGCCAGCAGAGAATTTAACACCGGGGAGCTGTTTTTT. Amino acids: CASREFNTGELFF. The chain carries TRBV2 and TRBJ2-2; D unresolved. CDR1 and CDR2 (germline): SNHLY, FYNNEI. CDR3 length: 13 residues. Between the trimmed V and J ends, which lost 6 bases and 2 bases, there was a span of 7 bases.

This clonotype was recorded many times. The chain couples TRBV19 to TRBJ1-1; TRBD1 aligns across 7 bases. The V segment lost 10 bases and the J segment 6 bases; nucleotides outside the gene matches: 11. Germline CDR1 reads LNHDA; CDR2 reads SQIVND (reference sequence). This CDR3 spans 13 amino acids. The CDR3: CATALGTAPEAFF. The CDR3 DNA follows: TGTGCCACCGCCCTGGGGACAGCCCCTGAAGCTTTCTTT.